The 8 T cell receptor beta chains listed next were all sequenced from one sample in a study of cytomegalovirus exposure and HLA in healthy donors. The PCR used 60 Vbeta and 13 Jbeta primers. The data were produced by immunoSEQ multiplex PCR, yet TCRdb's version contains in-frame clones alone and is incomplete. The sample lists fewer than 110,000 clones; more than 75% were seen once. The sample comprised PBMCs. Receptor source: a man under 40 in good health and CMV-seropositive.

This chain joins TRBV10-1 and TRBJ2-5; unclear D gene. The CDR3 spans 14 residues. CDR1 and CDR2 from the germline V gene are WNHNN and SYGVQD (reference sequence). Trimming shortened V by 4 bases and J by 0 bases, and 9 bases separated the two germline ends. In nucleotides, the CDR3 is TGCGCCAGCAGTGTTTCGGAGTACCAAGAGACCCAGTACTTC. Protein: CASSVSEYQETQYF.

The rearrangement uses TRBV18 and TRBJ2-1; tentatively, D is TRBD1 (5 bases). Germline V gene sequence: CDR1 KGHSH, CDR2 LQKENI. The germline V and J ends were trimmed by 2 bases and 11 bases, with 16 bases remaining between them. CDR3 length: 14 amino acids. The CDR3, as DNA: TGTGCCAGCTCACCAGATATCACAGGTTCCCAGCAGTTCTTC. It encodes CASSPDITGSQQFF.

The V call is TRBV5-1, the J call TRBJ1-2, with 9 bases identical to TRBD1. Per germline, CDR1 SGHRS and CDR2 YFSETQ. The CDR3 length is 16 residues. After removal of 5 bases from V and 5 bases from J, the junction contained 13 bases not matched to a gene. CDR3 bases: TGCGCCAGCAGAAGTGAACAGGGGGCGCAAAGGTATGGCTACACCTTC. Protein product: CASRSEQGAQRYGYTF.

The V gene is TRBV6-1, the J gene TRBJ2-5; 7 bases are a match to TRBD1. The germline V gene encodes CDR1 MNHNS and CDR2 SASEGT. V gave up 8 bases and J gave up 5 bases; unmatched junction bases: 8. The CDR3 is 13 residues long. The CDR3 nucleotides read TGTGCCAGCGACACAGGGGTCGGCGAGACCCAGTACTTC. Protein sequence: CASDTGVGETQYF.

This clone has just one count. This sequence joins TRBV18 and TRBJ2-7; a weak D match, TRBD1 (5 bases). Trimming left V 4 bases short and J 0 bases short, with 13 bases between. The CDR3 is made up of 15 amino acids. Germline CDR1 is KGHSH and CDR2 is LQKENI. CDR3 sequence (DNA): TGTGCCAGCTCACTGCCGACAGAGAGCTCCTACGAGCAGTACTTC. Its translation: CASSLPTESSYEQYF. The full variable domain, in which reference TRBV18 and TRBJ2-7 provide the parts outside the CDR3, is NAGVMQNPRHLVRRRGQEARLRCSPMKGHSHVYWYRQLPEEGLKFMVYLQKENIIDESGMPKERFSAEFPKEGPSILRIQQVVRGDSAAYFCASSLPTESSYEQYFGPGTRLTVT.

CDR3: CASSFDRGLRPLHF. DNA of the CDR3: TGTGCCAGCAGTTTCGACAGGGGCCTTAGACCCCTCCACTTT. J is TRBJ1-6 and V is TRBV27, with TRBD1 matching 8 bases. The CDR3 consists of 14 residues. The germline gives CDR1 MNHEY, CDR2 SMNVEV (reference sequence). V shed 3 bases, J shed 12 bases, and the junction held 7 bases outside the gene matches.

This chain links TRBV27 with TRBJ1-5; D ambiguous. V was trimmed by 0 bases and J by 0 bases, leaving 9 bases between them. CDR1 and CDR2 from the germline V gene are MNHEY and SMNVEV (reference sequence). The CDR3 runs to 16 residues. The CDR3 DNA reads TGTGCCAGCAGTTTATCGTTCGCCAGTAGCAATCAGCCCCAGCATTTT. Protein: CASSLSFASSNQPQHF.

The rearrangement joins TRBV7-6 to TRBJ2-4, with 12 bases aligning to TRBD1. This CDR3 region has 17 residues. V dropped 5 bases and J dropped 3; count of bases not matched to a gene: 8. CDR1 and CDR2 from the germline V gene are SGHVS and FNYEAQ. In DNA form, the CDR3 reads TGTGCCAGCAGCCCGCTCGGGACAGGGGGCTACAAAAACATTCAGTACTTC. Its protein product is CASSPLGTGGYKNIQYF.